This is a list of T cell receptor beta chains from one sample in a study of early T cells in non-severe SARS-CoV-2 infection. TCRdb analysed the 5' RACE reads with MiXCR anew, one entry per CDR3 protein. The sample contains approximately 62,000 distinct CDR3 sequences, roughly 12% of which appear only once. The sequencing sample was made of whole blood. The receptors here all came from an adult who was a healthcare worker with PCR-confirmed SARS-CoV-2 infection or an uninfected control (not recorded which). CDR3s include the opening cysteine and the closing phenylalanine or tryptophan. The D gene is left open where the match is weak.

TRBV30,13,-,TRBJ2-7,CAWILKGTYEQYF
TRBV9,15,-,TRBJ2-1,CASSAGTQPIHEQFF
TRBV20-1,16,TRBD1,TRBJ2-7,CSAREFPDRGHYEQYF
TRBV5-4,14,-,TRBJ2-2,CASTRPGDTGELFF
TRBV7-9,13,-,TRBJ2-2,CASSLGGIGELFF
TRBV7-8,15,TRBD2,TRBJ2-1,CASSARTSSYNEQFF
TRBV20-1,14,TRBD2,TRBJ2-1,CSVLGASGRGEQFF
TRBV20-1,13,-,TRBJ2-1,CSARDRVAGEQFF
TRBV5-1,14,-,TRBJ2-3,CASSLPGGTDTQYF
TRBV20-1,12,TRBD1,TRBJ1-1,CSFYRGNTEAFF
TRBV9,14,-,TRBJ1-2,CASSSSGQNYGYTF
TRBV28,13,-,TRBJ2-7,CASRPGATYEQYF
TRBV7-2,15,-,TRBJ2-3,CASSLVLLSTDTQYF
TRBV6-5,13,-,TRBJ2-1,CASSYLRTNEQFF
TRBV7-6,14,-,TRBJ2-7,CASSLSGFTYEQYF
TRBV7-2,17,TRBD1,TRBJ2-4,CASSLERGPRGKNIQYF
TRBV12-3/TRBV12-4,14,-,TRBJ1-5,CASSFSLSNQPQHF
TRBV27,12,-,TRBJ1-4,CASSFSGAQLFF
TRBV20-1,15,TRBD2,TRBJ2-5,CSASQARGGQETQYF
TRBV12-3/TRBV12-4,17,-,TRBJ2-1,CASSPGWGAGSYNEQFF
TRBV6-1,13,TRBD1,TRBJ2-7,CAANRDRGNEQYF
TRBV29-1,16,TRBD1,TRBJ1-4,CSVTGQEVGINEKLFF
TRBV6-6,16,-,TRBJ2-3,CASSPAGGYSTDTQYF
TRBV20-1,15,-,TRBJ2-1,CSARTFRGSYNEQFF
TRBV2,15,-,TRBJ2-2,CASTRGTANTGELFF
TRBV7-9,15,TRBD2,TRBJ2-7,CASSLLAGGGYEQYF
TRBV20-1,12,-,TRBJ1-1,CSARGFGTEAFF
TRBV7-6,14,-,TRBJ1-1,CASSYRAGDTEAFF
TRBV3-1,17,TRBD2,TRBJ2-1,CASSQDLAGGLFNEQFF
TRBV19,15,-,TRBJ2-3,CASSGSAGITDTQYF
TRBV7-9,14,TRBD1,TRBJ2-7,CASSLSQGAYEQYF
TRBV24-1,16,TRBD1,TRBJ2-1,CATSDQTDREIDEQFF
TRBV28,13,-,TRBJ2-1,CASSLGEPNEQFF
TRBV3-1,13,TRBD2,TRBJ2-3,CASSQNLAGTQYF
TRBV5-4,14,TRBD2,TRBJ2-7,CASSLGLAGREQYF
TRBV7-6,16,-,TRBJ1-2,CASSFEPRGDNYGYTF
TRBV25-1,17,TRBD2,TRBJ2-2,CASSEGWASGRTGELFF
TRBV6-5,13,TRBD1,TRBJ2-1,CASSYSGQVDPFF
TRBV7-3,15,TRBD2,TRBJ2-1,CASSLGASGINEQFF
TRBV3-1,14,-,TRBJ2-1,CASSHRDSFNEQFF
TRBV9,15,-,TRBJ2-5,CASSLRGGDQETQYF
TRBV29-1,12,TRBD1,TRBJ2-5,CSVADRGETQYF
TRBV7-9,16,TRBD2,TRBJ2-7,CASSLARTSKDYEQYF
TRBV6-6,14,-,TRBJ2-1,CATASTSSYNEQFF
TRBV7-9,14,-,TRBJ1-4,CASSWWGNGEKLFF
TRBV5-1,13,-,TRBJ2-3,CASSPPATDTQYF
TRBV5-1,14,-,TRBJ2-1,CASSLLGPLNEQFF
TRBV6-1,14,-,TRBJ2-1,CASSEGQGYNEQFF
TRBV28,13,-,TRBJ2-7,CASSPPASYEQYF
TRBV28,14,-,TRBJ1-5,CASSIGRVNQPQHF
TRBV20-1,14,TRBD2,TRBJ2-7,CSAGLAGGFYEQYF
TRBV5-1,13,TRBD1,TRBJ1-2,CASSFTGENGYTF
TRBV4-2,15,-,TRBJ2-7,CASSQEELANYEQYF
TRBV12-3/TRBV12-4,16,-,TRBJ2-3,CASSLGTATSTDTQYF
TRBV20-1,14,TRBD2,TRBJ2-7,CSAREEREGYEQYF